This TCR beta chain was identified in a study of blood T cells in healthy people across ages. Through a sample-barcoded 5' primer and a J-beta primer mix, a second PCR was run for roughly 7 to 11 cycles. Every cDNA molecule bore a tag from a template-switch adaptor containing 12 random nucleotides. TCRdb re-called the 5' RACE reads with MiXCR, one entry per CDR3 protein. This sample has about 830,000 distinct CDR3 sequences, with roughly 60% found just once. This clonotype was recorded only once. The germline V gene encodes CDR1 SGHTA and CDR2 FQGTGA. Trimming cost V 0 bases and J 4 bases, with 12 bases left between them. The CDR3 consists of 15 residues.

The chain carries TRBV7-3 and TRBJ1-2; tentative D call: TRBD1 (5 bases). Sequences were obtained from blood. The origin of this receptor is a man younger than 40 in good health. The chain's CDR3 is CASSLTGGGSYGYTF. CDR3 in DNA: TGTGCCAGCAGCTTAACGGGCGGGGGATCCTATGGCTACACCTTC. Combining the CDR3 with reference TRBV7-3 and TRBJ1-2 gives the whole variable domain GAGVSQTPSNKVTEKGKYVELRCDPISGHTALYWYRQSLGQGPEFLIYFQGTGAADDSGLPNDRFFAVRPEGSVSTLKIQRTERGDSAVYLCASSLTGGGSYGYTFGSGTRLTVV.